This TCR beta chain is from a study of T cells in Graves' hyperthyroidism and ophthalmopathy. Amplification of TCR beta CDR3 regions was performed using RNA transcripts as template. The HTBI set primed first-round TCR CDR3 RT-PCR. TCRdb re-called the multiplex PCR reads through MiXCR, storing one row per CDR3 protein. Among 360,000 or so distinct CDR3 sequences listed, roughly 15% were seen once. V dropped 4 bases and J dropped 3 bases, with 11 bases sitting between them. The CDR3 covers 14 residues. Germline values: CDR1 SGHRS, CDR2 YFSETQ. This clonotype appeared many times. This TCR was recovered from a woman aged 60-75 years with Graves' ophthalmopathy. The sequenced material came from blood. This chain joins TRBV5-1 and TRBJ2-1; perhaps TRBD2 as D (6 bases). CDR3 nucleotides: TGCGCCAGCAGCACCTCGACTAGCTACAATGAGCAGTTCTTC. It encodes CASSTSTSYNEQFF.